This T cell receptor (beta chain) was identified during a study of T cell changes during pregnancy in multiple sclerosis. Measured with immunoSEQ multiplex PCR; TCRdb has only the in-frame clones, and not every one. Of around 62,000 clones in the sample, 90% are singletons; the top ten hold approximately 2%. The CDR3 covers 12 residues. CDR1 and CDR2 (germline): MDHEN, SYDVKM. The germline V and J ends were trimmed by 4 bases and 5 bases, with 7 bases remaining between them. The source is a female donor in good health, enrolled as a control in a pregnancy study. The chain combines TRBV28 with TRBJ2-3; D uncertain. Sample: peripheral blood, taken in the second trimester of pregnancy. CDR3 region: CASSSIGDTQYF. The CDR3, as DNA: TGTGCCAGCAGTTCCATCGGAGATACGCAGTATTTT.